A single TCR beta chain is shown here with its context. As yet, its antigen is unknown. The CDR3 covers 15 residues. Germline lookup yields CDR1 SGHRS and CDR2 YFSETQ. V lost 0 bases, J lost 3 bases, and 9 bases lay in between. Noted treatment: around 19 received Ad26.COV2.S at low or high dose, single or two shots; about 5 received placebo; per-sample allocation not given. Specimen acquisition occurred on day 63 following the initial vaccine or placebo injection. This person who donated was an adult of 18-55 years in Boston. This sample was included in a study of Ad26.COV2.S vaccination and SARS-CoV-2 variants. As for the study in general: In the COV1001 trial, the donor was in the Ad26.COV2.S arm. The study, taken as a whole, reports: Those who received the vaccine showed greater spike-specific TCR breadth than those given placebo. Reports say spike-specific CD8+ and CD4+ T cell responses covered substantial breadth after vaccination.

Clones were read by immunoSEQ multiplex PCR, and TCRdb kept only the in-frame ones, dropping some. The sample has about 350,000 clones, approximately 85% seen once. Specimen: peripheral blood, collected in a trial of Ad26.COV2.S vaccine versus placebo. The receptor was isolated from a person aged 18 to 59 who received the Ad26.COV2.S COVID-19 vaccine or a placebo. The chain joins TRBV5-1 to TRBJ1-4; no clear D. The CDR3 is CASSLVGGSNEKLFF. The DNA of the CDR3 is TGCGCCAGCAGCTTGGTCGGCGGGTCTAATGAAAAACTGTTTTTT. The full variable domain, with the rest looked up from reference TRBV5-1 and TRBJ1-4, is KAGVTQTPRYLIKTRGQQVTLSCSPISGHRSVSWYQQTPGQGLQFLFEYFSETQRNKGNFPGRFSGRQFSNSRSEMNVSTLELGDSALYLCASSLVGGSNEKLFFGSGTQLSVL.